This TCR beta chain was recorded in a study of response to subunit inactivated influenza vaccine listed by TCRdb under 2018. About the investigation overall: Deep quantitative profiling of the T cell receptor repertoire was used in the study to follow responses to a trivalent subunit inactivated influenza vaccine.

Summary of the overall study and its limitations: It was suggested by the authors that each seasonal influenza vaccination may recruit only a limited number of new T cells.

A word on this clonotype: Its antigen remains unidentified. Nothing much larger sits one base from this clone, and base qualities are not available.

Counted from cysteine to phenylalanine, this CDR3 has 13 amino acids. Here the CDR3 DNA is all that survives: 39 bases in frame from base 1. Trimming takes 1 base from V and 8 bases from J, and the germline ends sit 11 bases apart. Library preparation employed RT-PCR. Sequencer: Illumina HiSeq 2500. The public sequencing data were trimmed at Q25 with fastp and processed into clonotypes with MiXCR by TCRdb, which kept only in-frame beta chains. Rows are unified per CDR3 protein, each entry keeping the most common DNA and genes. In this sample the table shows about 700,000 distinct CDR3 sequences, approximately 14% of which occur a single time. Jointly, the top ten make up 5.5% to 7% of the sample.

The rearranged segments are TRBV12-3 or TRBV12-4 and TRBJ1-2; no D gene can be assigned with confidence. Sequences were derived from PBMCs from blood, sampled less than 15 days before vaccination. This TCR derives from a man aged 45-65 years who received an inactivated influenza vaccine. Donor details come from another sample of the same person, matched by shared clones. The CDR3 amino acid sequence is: CASSLVETGGYTF. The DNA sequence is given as TGTGCCAGCAGTTTAGTCGAAACGGGGGGCTACACCTTC.